This entry features one TCR beta chain sequence. Its matching antigen is unknown. Both 60 Vbeta primers and 13 Jbeta primers went into the PCR. Data came from immunoSEQ multiplex PCR; TCRdb stores just in-frame clones and leaves some out. The data contain roughly 140,000 clones, over 70% of them singletons. These data are taken from a study of cytomegalovirus exposure and HLA in healthy donors. For the study at large: Most donors, 81% of 350 to 450 genotyped, fell in the Caucasian-associated ancestry cluster.

V gave up 6 bases and J gave up 4 bases, with 9 bases separating them. CDR3 length equals 12 residues. Germline-derived CDR1 and CDR2 are MNHEY and SMNVEV (reference sequence). The study's findings and limits: Most TCR beta V segments were productive about 87% or about 30% of the time in an earlier analysis.

This TCR derives from a woman between 40 and 55 years old in good health and CMV-seronegative. The rearrangement joins TRBV27 to TRBJ1-2, with D maybe TRBD1 (6 bases). The sequenced sample was PBMCs. The CDR3 region is CASRDRVYGYTF. The CDR3 DNA is TGTGCCAGCAGGGACAGAGTCTATGGCTACACCTTC.